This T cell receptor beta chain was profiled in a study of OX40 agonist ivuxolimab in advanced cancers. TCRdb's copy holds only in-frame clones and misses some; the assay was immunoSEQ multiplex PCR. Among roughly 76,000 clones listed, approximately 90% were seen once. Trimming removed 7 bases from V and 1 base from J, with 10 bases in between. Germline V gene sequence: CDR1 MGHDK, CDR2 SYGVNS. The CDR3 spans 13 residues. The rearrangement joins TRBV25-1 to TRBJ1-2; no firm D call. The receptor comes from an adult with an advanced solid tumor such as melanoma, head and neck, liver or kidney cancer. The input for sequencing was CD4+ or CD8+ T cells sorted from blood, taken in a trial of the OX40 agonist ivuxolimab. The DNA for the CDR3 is TGTGCCAGCAATAAAAGATATAACTATGGCTACACCTTC. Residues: CASNKRYNYGYTF.